This record looks at one TCR beta chain sequence and its context. Germline V gene lookup returns CDR1 SGHTS and CDR2 YDEGEE. V was clipped by 4 bases and J by 4 bases; unmatched bases: 12. The CDR3 has 17 residues. This entry is derived from a study of blood T cell repertoires in COVID-19. Across the study: The study drew acute and convalescent COVID-19 samples from the United States, Italy and Spain. PBMCs, B-cell-depleted T cells, or T cells provided the cDNA or gDNA that made up the material.

Authors' analysis steps: Estimated nucleated cell counts came from reference gene primer amplification. TCRdb's copy holds only in-frame clones and misses some; the assay was immunoSEQ multiplex PCR. The V and J calls and clone size come from that table; D and trimming were worked out from the DNA. The sample yields 20,000 to 25,000 clones, over 75% seen once. This rearrangement joins TRBV5-8 to TRBJ2-1; 9 nucleotides agree with TRBD2. The sample taken for sequencing was peripheral blood. The receptor's source is a woman older than 75 with acute or convalescent COVID-19. The CDR3 here is CASSLTLTSGSYNEQFF. The CDR3 region has the DNA TGTGCCAGCAGCCTAACCCTGACTAGCGGATCTTACAATGAGCAGTTCTTC.